This TCR beta chain emerged from a study of STAT5B mutations in CD4+ large granular lymphocyte leukemia. TCRdb's table, derived via immunoSEQ multiplex PCR, lists solely in-frame clones and lacks some. The sample lists about 3,900 clones; roughly 71% were seen once. V was pared by 4 bases and J by 5 bases, with 20 bases between. Germline V gene data show CDR1 as LGHNT and CDR2 as FRNRAP. This CDR3 spans 16 amino acids. The chain has TRBV12-5 and TRBJ2-5; D unclear. This receptor was taken from a man aged 55-75 years with CD4+ T-cell large granular lymphocyte leukemia. What was sequenced was PBMCs. CDR3 residues: CASGSTTRVLEETQYF. The CDR3 bases are TGTGCTAGTGGTTCGACCACAAGGGTACTTGAGGAGACCCAGTACTTC.